The next 24 T cell receptor beta chains were all read from a single sample in a study of shared clonotypes between healthy human individuals. Repertoires were generated with immunoSEQ multiplex PCR, while TCRdb's copy carries only in-frame clones and drops some. There are around 1.6 million clones in the sample; 95% to 99% occur only once, and around 0.47% lies in the top ten. Input material: naive CD4+ T cells sorted from blood. Subset here: CD45RA+ positively selected. The receptors shown here come from a man in his thirties or forties in good health.

The rearrangement uses TRBV29-1 and TRBJ2-5, with 11 bases lining up with TRBD2. V was clipped by 8 bases and J by 6 bases; unmatched bases: 8. The CDR3 runs to 13 residues. CDR1 is SQVTM and CDR2 is ANQGSEA in the germline V gene. The CDR3 DNA reads TGCAGCTCGCATAGCGGGAGGGGTAAGACCCAGTACTTC. Translation gives CSSHSGRGKTQYF.

The chain recombines TRBV6-5 with TRBJ2-7, with D possibly being TRBD2 (5 bases). Trimming cost V 5 bases and J 1 base, with 12 bases left between them. Germline-derived CDR1 and CDR2 are MNHEY and SVGAGI. This CDR3 spans 14 amino acids. CDR3 protein: CASSPGSPSYEQYF. Written as DNA, the CDR3 is TGTGCCAGCAGTCCGGGATCGCCGTCCTACGAGCAGTACTTC.

This sequence joins TRBV7-2 and TRBJ2-2; D is undetermined. This CDR3 region has 18 residues. Trimming removed 2 bases at V and 2 bases at J, with 18 bases between. Germline CDR1 is SGHTA and CDR2 is FQGNSA. In DNA form, the CDR3 reads TGTGCCAGCAGCTTAATTTCTTGGCGGAAGCTCAACACCGGGGAGCTGTTTTTT. The encoded protein is CASSLISWRKLNTGELFF.

The CDR3 DNA reads as TGCAGCGGCACCAGGGACAGGGGGAGGGAGACCCAGTACTTC. It translates to CSGTRDRGRETQYF. The chain is built from TRBV29-1 and TRBJ2-5, with 11 nucleotides matching TRBD1. J was trimmed by 5 bases and V by 7 bases; bases with no gene match: 9. Germline CDR1 is SQVTM and CDR2 is ANQGSEA. The CDR3 spans 14 residues.

The CDR3 sequence is CASTERWAANTGELFF. CDR3 in DNA: TGTGCCAGTACCGAGAGGTGGGCAGCGAACACCGGGGAGCTGTTTTTT. The chain couples TRBV19 to TRBJ2-2, with no clear D. The V gene's germline CDR1 is LNHDA and CDR2 SQIVND (reference sequence). V lost 7 bases and J lost 0, with 15 bases in between. The CDR3 covers 16 residues. The entire variable domain, with the rest obtained from reference TRBV19 and TRBJ2-2, is as follows: DGGITQSPKYLFRKEGQNVTLSCEQNLNHDAMYWYRQDPGQGLRLIYYSQIVNDFQKGDIAEGYSVSREKKESFPLTVTSAQKNPTAFYLCASTERWAANTGELFFGEGSRLTVL.

The chain has TRBV29-1 and TRBJ2-2; TRBD2 is a possible D gene (5 bases). The CDR3 loop spans 13 amino acids. CDR1 and CDR2 from the germline V gene are SQVTM and ANQGSEA. Trimming pared 7 bases from V and 7 bases from J, leaving 16 bases between. CDR3 nucleotide sequence: TGCAGCGCCGTGGAGACCGCGGGCGGGGAGCTGTTTTTT. Its translation is CSAVETAGGELFF.

This clone was seen only a few times. The CDR3 DNA follows: TGTGCCAGCAGTTACTCGGGAGCGGGTACCTACAATGAGCAGTTCTTC. Protein product: CASSYSGAGTYNEQFF. This chain uses TRBV6-6 with TRBJ2-1; D might be TRBD2 (6 bases). The CDR3 extends over 16 amino acids. Germline V gene sequence: CDR1 MNHNY, CDR2 SVGAGI (reference sequence). Trimming cost V 0 bases and J 2 bases, with 11 bases left between them.

In this sample, this clone turned up once. The chain joins TRBV6-6 to TRBJ1-1; no clear D. Germline V gene data show CDR1 as MNHNY and CDR2 as SVGAGI (reference sequence). Trimming pared 2 bases from V and 6 bases from J, leaving 7 bases between. The CDR3 totals 12 residues. In DNA form, the CDR3 reads TGTGCCAGCAGTTACGGTGGTGCTGAAGCTTTCTTT. It yields the protein CASSYGGAEAFF.

This clone was recorded only once. V and J are TRBV4-1 and TRBJ2-3; possibly TRBD2 for D (5 bases). The CDR3 spans 15 residues. CDR1 and CDR2 from the germline V gene are MGHRA and YSYEKL. Trimming took 5 bases from V and 1 from J, leaving 13 bases between them. This CDR3 is CASSERVQGTDTQYF. CDR3 nucleotides: TGCGCCAGCAGCGAGAGGGTCCAGGGCACAGATACGCAGTATTTT.

This clone was seen just once. V gene TRBV5-1 combines with J gene TRBJ1-1, with a possible D match to TRBD1 (5 bases). This CDR3 is 16 amino acids long. In germline, CDR1 is SGHRS, CDR2 YFSETQ. V lost 3 bases, J lost 1 base, and 16 bases lay in between. The CDR3 DNA follows: TGCGCCAGCAGCTCCTCCGCAGGGTTGTCGAACACTGAAGCTTTCTTT. It specifies CASSSSAGLSNTEAFF.

The rearrangement uses TRBV4-1 and TRBJ2-1; TRBD2 might be the D (5 bases). The germline V gene encodes CDR1 MGHRA and CDR2 YSYEKL. V was clipped by 4 bases and J by 5 bases, with 12 bases between them. There are 14 residues in the CDR3. The CDR3 DNA reads TGCGCCAGCAGCCGGGAGACGGGAAACAATGAGCAGTTCTTC. It translates to CASSRETGNNEQFF.

This chain connects TRBV2 to TRBJ2-7; 8 positions match TRBD1. The CDR3 is 16 residues long. Germline CDR1 and CDR2: SNHLY and FYNNEI. The chain's CDR3 is CATGEQGATTPYEQYF. The DNA for the CDR3 is TGTGCTACAGGCGAGCAGGGGGCCACAACTCCCTACGAGCAGTACTTC.

The chain carries TRBV27 and TRBJ2-7; TRBD1 matches 8 bases. This CDR3 has 14 residues. The trim removed 5 bases at V and 7 bases at J, leaving 10 bases unmatched. Germline V gene lookup returns CDR1 MNHEY and CDR2 SMNVEV (reference sequence). CDR3 protein: CASSERTGQGEQYF. The CDR3 DNA sequence: TGTGCCAGCAGTGAGCGGACAGGGCAAGGTGAGCAGTACTTC.

For the CDR3, the DNA is TGTGCCAGCAAGGAAAGAGTCTCCTACAATGAGCAGTTCTTC. Amino acid sequence: CASKERVSYNEQFF. The V gene is TRBV6-5, the J gene TRBJ2-1; D uncertain. CDR1 and CDR2 from the germline V gene are MNHEY and SVGAGI. V was shortened by 7 bases and J by 0 bases, with 10 bases between the two germline ends. This CDR3 has 14 residues.

The V call is TRBV5-1, the J call TRBJ1-5, with D uncertain. Germline CDR1 SGHRS, CDR2 YFSETQ. The CDR3 length is 13 residues. V was cut by 1 base and J by 8 bases, with 10 bases left in between. In nucleotides, the CDR3 is TGCGCCAGCAGCTTGTTGCCCGCGGAGCCCCAGCATTTT. Translation: CASSLLPAEPQHF.

The chain has TRBV4-1 and TRBJ2-2, with D perhaps given as TRBD1 or TRBD2 (5 bases each). V dropped 7 bases and J dropped 0 bases, with 21 bases sitting between them. Germline V gives CDR1 MGHRA, CDR2 YSYEKL. The CDR3 covers 18 residues. In DNA, the CDR3 is TGCGCCAGCACCCCGAGGGGAGAACAGGACGCGAACACCGGGGAGCTGTTTTTT. Translated: CASTPRGEQDANTGELFF.

The chain is built from TRBV5-4 and TRBJ2-5, with no clear D. The J call is doubtful: the DNA matches TRBJ2-7 better. Germline CDR1 is SGHNT and CDR2 is YYREEE (reference sequence). The CDR3 consists of 11 residues. CDR3 loop: CASSFEYEQYF. The CDR3 nucleotides are TGTGCCAGCAGCTTCGAGTACGAGCAGTACTTC.

The chain carries TRBV9 and TRBJ2-7; D possibly corresponds to TRBD1 (6 bases). The germline gives CDR1 SGDLS, CDR2 YYNGEE. This CDR3 comprises 13 residues. Trimming left V 7 bases short and J 3 bases short, with 14 bases between. The CDR3 sequence: CASGGESRYEQYF. In DNA form, the CDR3 reads TGTGCCAGCGGGGGCGAATCCCGCTACGAGCAGTACTTC.

This clone was seen once. This chain connects TRBV19 to TRBJ1-5; D remains ambiguous. Looked up from germline, CDR1 is LNHDA and CDR2 is SQIVND (reference sequence). Trimming removed 6 bases at V and 4 bases at J, with 22 bases between. CDR3 size: 17 residues. The CDR3 sequence: CASRPDPWAGVNQPQHF. CDR3 sequence (DNA): TGTGCCAGTAGGCCGGATCCGTGGGCAGGAGTAAATCAGCCCCAGCATTTT.

The J gene is TRBJ2-7, the V gene TRBV27, with 10 positions matching TRBD2. The junction had 3 bases not matched to a gene; V was cut back by 6 bases and J by 1 base. The CDR3 has 14 amino acids. CDR1 and CDR2 from the germline V gene are MNHEY and SMNVEV (reference sequence). CDR3 loop: CASSGLAESYEQYF. The DNA of the CDR3 is TGTGCCAGCAGCGGACTAGCGGAGTCCTACGAGCAGTACTTC.

This sequence joins TRBV19 and TRBJ1-1, with D perhaps TRBD1 (6 bases). The germline V gene has CDR1 LNHDA and CDR2 SQIVND (reference sequence). V was clipped by 8 bases and J by 5 bases, with 27 bases between them. The CDR3 is made up of 17 amino acids. CDR3 amino acids: CASRPWQGQGSSTEAFF. DNA of the CDR3: TGTGCCAGTCGCCCATGGCAGGGGCAGGGAAGTAGTACTGAAGCTTTCTTT.

V gene TRBV7-8 combines with J gene TRBJ2-7; a possible D gene is TRBD2 (6 bases). CDR1 and CDR2 (germline): SGHVS, FQNEAQ. This CDR3 region has 18 residues. V gave up 1 base and J gave up 7 bases, with 26 bases separating them. The CDR3: CASSLGRGLKVPIWEQYF. The CDR3 nucleotides are TGTGCCAGCAGCTTAGGTCGGGGGTTGAAAGTTCCCATCTGGGAGCAGTACTTC. Combining the CDR3 with reference TRBV7-8 and TRBJ2-7 gives the whole variable domain GAGVSQSPRYKVAKRGQDVALRCDPISGHVSLFWYQQALGQGPEFLTYFQNEAQLDKSGLPSDRFFAERPEGSVSTLKIQRTQQEDSAVYLCASSLGRGLKVPIWEQYFGPGTRLTVT.

The chain uses TRBV5-1 and TRBJ1-1; D gene unclear. The CDR3 length is 14 residues. Trimming pared 0 bases from V and 2 bases from J, leaving 8 bases between. From germline, CDR1 is SGHRS and CDR2 YFSETQ. As DNA, the CDR3 is TGCGCCAGCAGCTTGGCTAGGAGTAACACTGAAGCTTTCTTT. This codes for CASSLARSNTEAFF.

The V and J genes are TRBV5-8 and TRBJ2-3; D uncertain. The germline V gene encodes CDR1 SGHTS and CDR2 YDEGEE. Trimming shortened V by 3 bases and J by 10 bases, and 12 bases separated the two germline ends. The CDR3 covers 12 residues. The CDR3, as DNA: TGTGCCAGCAGCTCATCCAGGTTAGCGCAGTATTTT. This codes for CASSSSRLAQYF.